This T cell receptor (beta chain) was observed in a study of blood T cell repertoires in COVID-19. Study information: Samples representing acute and convalescent COVID-19 were sourced from the United States, Italy and Spain.

Trimming shortened V by 1 base and J by 1 base, and 11 bases separated the two germline ends. The germline CDR1 and CDR2 sequences are SGHRS and YFSETQ. This CDR3 contains 16 residues. Original processing notes: For nucleated cells, counts were estimated from reference gene primer amplification. Using immunoSEQ multiplex PCR, the repertoire was profiled, and TCRdb retains in-frame clones only, with some absent. V, J and clone size were drawn from that table, and D and trimming were deduced from the DNA. The sample holds just under 150,000 clones; 87% are singletons and the top ten take around 40%. The sequencing input was peripheral blood. The receptor was isolated from a man aged 45-60 years who had recovered from COVID-19. The chain employs TRBV5-1 and TRBJ2-2, with D maybe TRBD2 (5 bases). Written as DNA, the CDR3 is TGCGCCAGCAGCTTGCGGCGGGCCCTGAACACCGGGGAGCTGTTTTTT. Protein product: CASSLRRALNTGELFF.